This T cell receptor beta chain was captured by sequencing in a study of regulatory T cells in long-lasting Graves disease. At the level of the study: With positive TSH receptor antibodies and over 5 years of antithyroid drugs, Graves' disease was considered persistent.

Specified time point: persistent/refractory GD, antithyroid drugs over 5 years with positive TRAb. Preparation of the TCR library used RNA extracted from PBMCs. The authors drew patients from an endocrinology department in Xi'an, China. A peripheral blood sample, roughly 9.8 milliliters in volume, was drawn into EDTA tubes. Sequencing libraries for TCR beta were prepared with iRepertoire HTBI primers and Arm-PCR of CDR3 regions. One entry per CDR3 protein results from TCRdb running MiXCR on the multiplex PCR reads. Of roughly 400,000 distinct CDR3 sequences listed, roughly 21% are singletons. The clonotype comes from a female donor with Graves disease. The material was peripheral blood mononuclear cells (PBMCs), obtained when the disease was refractory, from a patient treated with antithyroid drugs.

In DNA form, the CDR3 reads TGTGCCAGCAGTGGGCCGGGACAGGGGGCATCCGAGCAGTACTTC. It translates to CASSGPGQGASEQYF. This chain uses TRBV28 with TRBJ2-7, with TRBD1 matching 12 bases. The germline CDR1 and CDR2 sequences are MDHEN and SYDVKM. The CDR3 is 15 residues long. V shed 5 bases, J shed 6 bases, and the junction held 8 bases outside the gene matches.